This TCR beta chain was captured by sequencing in a study of T cell responses to AZD1222 COVID-19 vaccine. The overall study: Second-dose intervals of approximately 4 or approximately 12 weeks were pooled.

Clones were read by immunoSEQ multiplex PCR, and TCRdb kept only the in-frame ones, dropping some. Of 130,000 to 150,000 clones detected, roughly nine tenths appear once; the ten largest clones hold about 1.5%. The TCR sequence derives from an adult in good health. The specimen was peripheral blood, collected on day 0 of AZD1222 vaccination.

In DNA form, the CDR3 reads TGCGCCAGCAGGAGAAGGACAGGGGCGAATCAGCCCCAGCATTTT. It is translated as CASRRRTGANQPQHF. V usage is TRBV23-1 and J usage is TRBJ1-5; 9 bases match TRBD1. TRBV23-1 is noted as an ORF with a role that remains uncertain. The CDR3 has 15 residues. The V and J ends lost 6 bases and 4 bases, in that order; junction bases with no gene match: 7.